This T cell receptor (beta chain) was observed in a study of T-cell memory formation after mild COVID-19. As for the study in general: Largely, the TCR clusters proved donor specific.

The CDR3 consists of 14 residues. Trimming took off 3 bases at V and 0 bases at J, with 9 bases between the two ends. Amplification by 5'RACE using constant-segment primers produced TCR alpha and TCR beta cDNA libraries that carried sample barcodes and UMIs. In TCRdb, the 5' RACE reads were re-called with MiXCR into one record per CDR3 protein. The data show tens of thousands of distinct CDR3 sequences, with approximately 15% seen just once and under 35% held by the top ten. The rearrangement links TRBV12-3 or TRBV12-4 to TRBJ2-7; D may be TRBD1 or TRBD2 (5 bases each). The sequencing sample was made of PBMCs or a T cell subset sorted from them (not recorded which). The sequence came from an adult woman who had mild COVID-19 (a few samples of this study predate the infection). Cell type and time point are not known. Here the CDR3 reads CASSLRGRSYEQYF. The DNA of the CDR3 is TGTGCCAGCAGTTTGAGGGGACGCTCCTACGAGCAGTACTTC.